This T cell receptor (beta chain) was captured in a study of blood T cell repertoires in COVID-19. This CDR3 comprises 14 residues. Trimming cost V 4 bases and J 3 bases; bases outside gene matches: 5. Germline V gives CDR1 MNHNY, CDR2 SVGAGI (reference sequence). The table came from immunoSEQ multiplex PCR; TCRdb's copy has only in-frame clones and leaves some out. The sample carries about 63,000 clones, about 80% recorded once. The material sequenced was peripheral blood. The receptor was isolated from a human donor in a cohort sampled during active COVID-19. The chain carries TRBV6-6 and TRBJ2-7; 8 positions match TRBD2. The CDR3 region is CASSSREAHYEQYF. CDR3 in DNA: TGTGCCAGCAGTTCGCGGGAGGCCCACTACGAGCAGTACTTC.